The subject of this entry is one T cell receptor beta chain. The data derive from a study of cytomegalovirus exposure and HLA in healthy donors. The table came from immunoSEQ multiplex PCR; TCRdb's copy has only in-frame clones and leaves some out. The data contain about 69,000 clones, about 94% of them singletons. CDR1 is MGHRA, CDR2 YSYEKL, per germline. The CDR3 extends over 16 amino acids. Trimming left V 1 base short and J 2 bases short, with 14 bases between. The clonotype comes from a young woman in good health and CMV-seronegative. This chain connects TRBV4-1 to TRBJ1-1; perhaps TRBD1 as D (5 bases). The sample taken for sequencing was PBMCs. The CDR3 protein is CASSQAAGGVNTEAFF. CDR3 DNA sequence: TGCGCCAGCAGCCAAGCGGCGGGGGGAGTCAACACTGAAGCTTTCTTT.